This record covers a single T cell receptor (beta chain). As yet, its antigen is unknown. Losses at the gene ends were 1 base for V and 5 bases for J; bases not matched to a gene: 7. Germline loops: CDR1 SGHVS, CDR2 FQNEAQ. CDR3 length equals 15 residues. The data were obtained in a study of cytomegalovirus exposure and HLA in healthy donors. Study-level results: Subsequent analysis showed first-cohort TCR clusters tending to co-occur in more than 95 validation repertoires. The authors enumerated some 170 TCR beta chains as linked to cytomegalovirus.

Profiling relied on immunoSEQ multiplex PCR, and the TCRdb table lists in-frame clones only, not all of them. Counted here are under 130,000 clones, around 86% occurring once; the ten biggest clones make up about 4%. J is TRBJ2-7 and V is TRBV7-8, with TRBD2 matching 8 bases. Sequencing was done on a sample of PBMCs. The origin of this receptor is a woman aged 18-30 years in good health and CMV-seropositive. The CDR3 DNA sequence: TGTGCCAGCAGCTTAGAGACTAGCGAGGGGCACGAGCAGTACTTC. Translated, it gives CASSLETSEGHEQYF.